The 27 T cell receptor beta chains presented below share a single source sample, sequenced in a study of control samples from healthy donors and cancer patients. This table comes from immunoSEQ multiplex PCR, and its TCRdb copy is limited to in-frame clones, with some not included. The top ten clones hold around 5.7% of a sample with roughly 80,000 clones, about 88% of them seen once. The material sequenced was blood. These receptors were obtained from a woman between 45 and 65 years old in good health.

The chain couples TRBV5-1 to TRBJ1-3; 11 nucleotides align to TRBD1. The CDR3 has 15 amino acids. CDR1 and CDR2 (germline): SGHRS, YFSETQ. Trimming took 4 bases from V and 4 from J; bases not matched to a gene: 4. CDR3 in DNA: TGCGCCAGCAGCAGGACAGGGGGCGACGGAAACACCATATATTTT. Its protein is CASSRTGGDGNTIYF.

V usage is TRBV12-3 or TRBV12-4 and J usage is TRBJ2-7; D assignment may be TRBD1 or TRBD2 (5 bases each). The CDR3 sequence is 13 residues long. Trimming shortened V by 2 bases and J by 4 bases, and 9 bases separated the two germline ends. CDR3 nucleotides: TGTGCCAGCAGTTTAAATGGGGGATACGAGCAGTACTTC. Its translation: CASSLNGGYEQYF.

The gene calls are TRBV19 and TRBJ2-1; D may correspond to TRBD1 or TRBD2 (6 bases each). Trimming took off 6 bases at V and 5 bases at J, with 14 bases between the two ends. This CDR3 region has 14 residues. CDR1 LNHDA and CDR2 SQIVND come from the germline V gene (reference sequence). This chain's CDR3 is CASRIGGRNNEQFF. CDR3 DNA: TGTGCCAGTAGGATCGGGGGCAGGAACAATGAGCAGTTCTTC.

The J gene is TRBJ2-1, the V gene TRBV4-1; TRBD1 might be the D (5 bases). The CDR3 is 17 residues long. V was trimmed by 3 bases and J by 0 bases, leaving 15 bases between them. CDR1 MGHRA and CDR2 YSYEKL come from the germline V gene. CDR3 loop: CASSQDQGQSSYNEQFF. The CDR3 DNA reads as TGCGCCAGCAGCCAGGACCAGGGCCAAAGCTCCTACAATGAGCAGTTCTTC.

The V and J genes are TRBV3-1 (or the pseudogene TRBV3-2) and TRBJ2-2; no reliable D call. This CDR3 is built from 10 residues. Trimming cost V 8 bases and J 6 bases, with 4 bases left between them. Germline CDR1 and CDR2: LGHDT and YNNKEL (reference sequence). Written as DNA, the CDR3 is TGTGCCAGCGGAGCCGGGGAGCTGTTTTTT. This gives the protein CASGAGELFF.

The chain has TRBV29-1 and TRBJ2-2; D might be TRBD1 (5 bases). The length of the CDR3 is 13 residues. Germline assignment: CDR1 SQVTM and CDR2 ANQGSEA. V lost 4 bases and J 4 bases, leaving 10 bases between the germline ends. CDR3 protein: CSVVRGSTGELFF. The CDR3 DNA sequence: TGCAGCGTTGTTAGGGGATCCACCGGGGAGCTGTTTTTT.

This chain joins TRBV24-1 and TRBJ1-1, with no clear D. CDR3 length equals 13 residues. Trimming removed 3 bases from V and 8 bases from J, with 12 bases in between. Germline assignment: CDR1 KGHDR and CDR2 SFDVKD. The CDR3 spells CATSDRLGREAFF. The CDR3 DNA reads TGTGCCACCAGTGATAGACTGGGCAGGGAAGCTTTCTTT.

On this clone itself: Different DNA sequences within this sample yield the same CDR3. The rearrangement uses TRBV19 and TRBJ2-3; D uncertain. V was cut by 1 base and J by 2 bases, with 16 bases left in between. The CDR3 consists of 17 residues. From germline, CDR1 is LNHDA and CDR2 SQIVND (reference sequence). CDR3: CASSIGSGRLATDTQYF. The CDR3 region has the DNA TGTGCCAGTAGTATAGGGTCTGGCAGGCTCGCCACAGATACGCAGTATTTT.

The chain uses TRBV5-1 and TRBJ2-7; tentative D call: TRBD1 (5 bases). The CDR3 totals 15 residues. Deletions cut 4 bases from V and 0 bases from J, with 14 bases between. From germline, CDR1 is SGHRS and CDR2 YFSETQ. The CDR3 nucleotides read TGCGCCAGCAGCCAGGGATATCAGAGCTCCTACGAGCAGTACTTC. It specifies CASSQGYQSSYEQYF.

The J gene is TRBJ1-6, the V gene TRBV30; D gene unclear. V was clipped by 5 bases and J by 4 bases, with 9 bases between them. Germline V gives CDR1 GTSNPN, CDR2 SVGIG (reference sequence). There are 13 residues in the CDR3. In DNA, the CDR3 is TGTGCCTGGGAGGTGGGATATAATTCACCCCTCCACTTT. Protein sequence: CAWEVGYNSPLHF.

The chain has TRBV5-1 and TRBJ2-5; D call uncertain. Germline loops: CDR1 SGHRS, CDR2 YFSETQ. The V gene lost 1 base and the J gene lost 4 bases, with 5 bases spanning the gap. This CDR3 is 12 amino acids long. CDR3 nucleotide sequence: TGCGCCAGCAGCTTGATGACAGAGACCCAGTACTTC. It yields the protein CASSLMTETQYF.

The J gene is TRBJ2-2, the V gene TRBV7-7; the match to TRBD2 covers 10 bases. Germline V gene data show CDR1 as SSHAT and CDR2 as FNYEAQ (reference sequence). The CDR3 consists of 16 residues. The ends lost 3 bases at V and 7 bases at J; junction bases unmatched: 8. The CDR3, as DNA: TGTGCCAGCAGCTTTTCCCCCGGGACTAGCGTCGGGGAGCTGTTTTTT. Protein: CASSFSPGTSVGELFF.

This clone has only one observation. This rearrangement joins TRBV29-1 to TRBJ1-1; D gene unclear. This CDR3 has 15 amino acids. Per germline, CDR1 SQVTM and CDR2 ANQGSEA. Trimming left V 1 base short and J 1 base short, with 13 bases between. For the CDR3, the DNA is TGCAGCGTTGAAGGTGAAGCCAGTGGGAACACTGAAGCTTTCTTT. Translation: CSVEGEASGNTEAFF.

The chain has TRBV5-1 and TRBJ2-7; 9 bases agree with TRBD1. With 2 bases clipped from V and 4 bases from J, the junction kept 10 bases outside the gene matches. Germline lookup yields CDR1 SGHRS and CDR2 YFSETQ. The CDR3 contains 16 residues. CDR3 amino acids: CASSFRTGQGAYEQYF. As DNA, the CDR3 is TGCGCCAGCAGCTTCCGGACGGGACAGGGCGCTTACGAGCAGTACTTC. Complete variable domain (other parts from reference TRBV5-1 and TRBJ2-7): KAGVTQTPRYLIKTRGQQVTLSCSPISGHRSVSWYQQTPGQGLQFLFEYFSETQRNKGNFPGRFSGRQFSNSRSEMNVSTLELGDSALYLCASSFRTGQGAYEQYFGPGTRLTVT.

As DNA, the CDR3 is TGTGCCAGCAGTCCCCGGGAGACCCAGTACTTC. Amino acid sequence: CASSPRETQYF. V gene TRBV12-3 or TRBV12-4 combines with J gene TRBJ2-5; D is unclear. Trimming took 5 bases from V and 5 from J, leaving 6 bases between them. The CDR3 has 11 amino acids.

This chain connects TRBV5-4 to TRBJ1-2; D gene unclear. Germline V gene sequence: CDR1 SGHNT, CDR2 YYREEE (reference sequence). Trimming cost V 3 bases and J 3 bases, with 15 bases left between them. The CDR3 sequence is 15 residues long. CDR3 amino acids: CASSYQNEGYYGYTF. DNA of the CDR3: TGTGCCAGCAGCTACCAGAACGAGGGTTACTATGGCTACACCTTC.

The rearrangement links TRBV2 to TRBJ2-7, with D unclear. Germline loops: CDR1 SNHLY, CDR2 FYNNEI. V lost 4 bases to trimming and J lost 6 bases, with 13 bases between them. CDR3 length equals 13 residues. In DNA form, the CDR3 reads TGTGCCAGCAGTGCCTTAGTTTTGGCCGAGCAGTACTTC. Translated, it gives CASSALVLAEQYF.

CDR3 loop: CASSPGRGRGADTQYF. CDR3 bases: TGTGCCAGCAGCCCAGGGAGGGGAAGGGGCGCAGATACGCAGTATTTT. The chain links TRBV11-3 to TRBJ2-3; 7 nucleotides line up with TRBD2. CDR3 length equals 16 residues. From germline, CDR1 is SGHNT and CDR2 YENEEA. V lost 5 bases and J lost 4; bases outside the gene matches: 12.

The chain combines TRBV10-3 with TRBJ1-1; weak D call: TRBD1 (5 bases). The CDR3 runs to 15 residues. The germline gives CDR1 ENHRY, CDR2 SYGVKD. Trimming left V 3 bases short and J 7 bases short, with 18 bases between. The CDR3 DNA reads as TGTGCCATCAGTGATACTCCAACGGGGCCCGGTGAAGCTTTCTTT. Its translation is CAISDTPTGPGEAFF.

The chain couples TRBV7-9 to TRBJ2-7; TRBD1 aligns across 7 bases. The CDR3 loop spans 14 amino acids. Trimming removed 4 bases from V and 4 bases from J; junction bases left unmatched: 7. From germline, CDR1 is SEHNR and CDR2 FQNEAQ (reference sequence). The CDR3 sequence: CASSSSGGLYEQYF. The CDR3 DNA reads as TGTGCCAGCAGCTCATCAGGGGGATTATACGAGCAGTACTTC.

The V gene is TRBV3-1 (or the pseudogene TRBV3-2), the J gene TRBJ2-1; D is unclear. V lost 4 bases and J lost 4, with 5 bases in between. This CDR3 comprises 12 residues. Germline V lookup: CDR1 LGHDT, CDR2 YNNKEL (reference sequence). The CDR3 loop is CASSPGYNEQFF. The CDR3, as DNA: TGTGCCAGCAGCCCGGGTTACAATGAGCAGTTCTTC.

The CDR3 loop is CASSARGWDTEAFF. CDR3 sequence (DNA): TGCGCCAGCAGTGCTAGGGGTTGGGACACTGAAGCTTTCTTT. The V call is TRBV5-1, the J call TRBJ1-1; a weak D match, TRBD1 (5 bases). V lost 5 bases, J lost 3 bases, and 14 bases lay in between. Germline V gene lookup returns CDR1 SGHRS and CDR2 YFSETQ. The CDR3 consists of 14 residues.

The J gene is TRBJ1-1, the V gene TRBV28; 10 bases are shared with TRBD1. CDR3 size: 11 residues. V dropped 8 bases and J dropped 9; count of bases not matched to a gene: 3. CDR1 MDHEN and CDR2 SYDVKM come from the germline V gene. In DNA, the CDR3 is TGTGCCAGCCATGACAGGGGGCAAGCTTTCTTT. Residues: CASHDRGQAFF.

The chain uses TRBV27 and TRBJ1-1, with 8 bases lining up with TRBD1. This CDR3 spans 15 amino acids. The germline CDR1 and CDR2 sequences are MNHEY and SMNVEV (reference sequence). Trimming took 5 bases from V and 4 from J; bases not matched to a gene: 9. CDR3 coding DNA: TGTGCCAGCAGTCCAGGACAGGGTTTGGGCACTGAAGCTTTCTTT. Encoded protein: CASSPGQGLGTEAFF.

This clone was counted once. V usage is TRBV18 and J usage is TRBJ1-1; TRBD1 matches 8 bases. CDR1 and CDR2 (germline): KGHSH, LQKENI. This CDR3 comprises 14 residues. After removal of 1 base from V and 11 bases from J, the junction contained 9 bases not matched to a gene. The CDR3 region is CASSPQSERQGAFF. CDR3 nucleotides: TGTGCCAGCTCACCACAGTCGGAGCGACAGGGGGCTTTCTTT.

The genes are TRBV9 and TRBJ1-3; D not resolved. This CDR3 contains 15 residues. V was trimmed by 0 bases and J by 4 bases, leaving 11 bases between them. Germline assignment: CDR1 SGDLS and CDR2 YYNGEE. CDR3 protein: CASSVEGALGNTIYF. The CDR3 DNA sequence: TGTGCCAGCAGCGTAGAGGGAGCGTTAGGAAACACCATATATTTT.

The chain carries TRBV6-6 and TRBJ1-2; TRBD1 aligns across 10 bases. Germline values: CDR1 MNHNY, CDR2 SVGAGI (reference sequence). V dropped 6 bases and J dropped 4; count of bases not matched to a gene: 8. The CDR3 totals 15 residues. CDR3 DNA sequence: TGTGCCAGCAGCAATTCGGGACAGGGGTCCTATGGCTACACCTTC. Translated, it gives CASSNSGQGSYGYTF.